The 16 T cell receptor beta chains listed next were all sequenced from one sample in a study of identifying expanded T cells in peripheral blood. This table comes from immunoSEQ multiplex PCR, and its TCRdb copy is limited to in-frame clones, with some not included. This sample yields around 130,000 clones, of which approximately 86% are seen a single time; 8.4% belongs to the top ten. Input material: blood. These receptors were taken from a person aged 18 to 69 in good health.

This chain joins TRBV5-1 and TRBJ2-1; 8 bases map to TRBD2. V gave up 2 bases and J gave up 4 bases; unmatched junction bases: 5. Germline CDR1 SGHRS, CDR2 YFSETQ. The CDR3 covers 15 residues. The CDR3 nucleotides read TGCGCCAGCAGCTTCACAGCGGGGGCGTACAATGAGCAGTTCTTC. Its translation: CASSFTAGAYNEQFF. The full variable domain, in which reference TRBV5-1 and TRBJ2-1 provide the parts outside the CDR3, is KAGVTQTPRYLIKTRGQQVTLSCSPISGHRSVSWYQQTPGQGLQFLFEYFSETQRNKGNFPGRFSGRQFSNSRSEMNVSTLELGDSALYLCASSFTAGAYNEQFFGPGTRLTVL.

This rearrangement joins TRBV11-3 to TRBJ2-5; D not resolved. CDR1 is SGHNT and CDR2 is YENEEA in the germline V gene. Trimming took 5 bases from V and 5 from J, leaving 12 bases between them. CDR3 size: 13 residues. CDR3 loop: CASSLHFMETQYF. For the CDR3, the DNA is TGTGCCAGCAGCCTCCACTTTATGGAGACCCAGTACTTC.

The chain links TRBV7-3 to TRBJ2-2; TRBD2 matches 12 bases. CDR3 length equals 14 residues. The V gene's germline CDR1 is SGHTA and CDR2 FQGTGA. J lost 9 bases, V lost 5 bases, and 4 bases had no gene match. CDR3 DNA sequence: TGTGCCAGCAGCCCCCGGACTAGCGGGAGGGAGCTGTTTTTT. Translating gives CASSPRTSGRELFF.

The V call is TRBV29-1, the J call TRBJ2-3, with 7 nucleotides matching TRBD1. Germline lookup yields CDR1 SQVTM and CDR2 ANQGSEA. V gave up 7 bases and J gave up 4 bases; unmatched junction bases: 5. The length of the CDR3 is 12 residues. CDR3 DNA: TGCAGCGGGTCAGACAGGGCAGATACGCAGTATTTT. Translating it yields CSGSDRADTQYF.

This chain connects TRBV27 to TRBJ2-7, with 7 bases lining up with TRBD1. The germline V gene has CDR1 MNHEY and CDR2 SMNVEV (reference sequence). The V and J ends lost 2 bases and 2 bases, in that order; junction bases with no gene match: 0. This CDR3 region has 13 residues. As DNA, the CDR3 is TGTGCCAGCAGTTTAACAGGGGCCTACGAGCAGTACTTC. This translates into CASSLTGAYEQYF.

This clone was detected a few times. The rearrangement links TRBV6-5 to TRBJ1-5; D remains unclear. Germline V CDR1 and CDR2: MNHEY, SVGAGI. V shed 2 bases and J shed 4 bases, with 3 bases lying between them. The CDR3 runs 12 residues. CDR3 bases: TGTGCCAGCAGTTACAGAAATCAGCCCCAGCATTTT. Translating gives CASSYRNQPQHF.

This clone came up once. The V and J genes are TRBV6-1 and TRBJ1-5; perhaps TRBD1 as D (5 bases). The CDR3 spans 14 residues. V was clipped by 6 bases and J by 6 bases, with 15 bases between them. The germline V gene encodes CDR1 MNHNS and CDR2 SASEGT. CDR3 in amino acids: CASSRGREGQPQHF. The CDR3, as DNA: TGTGCCAGCAGCCGGGGCAGGGAAGGTCAGCCCCAGCATTTT.

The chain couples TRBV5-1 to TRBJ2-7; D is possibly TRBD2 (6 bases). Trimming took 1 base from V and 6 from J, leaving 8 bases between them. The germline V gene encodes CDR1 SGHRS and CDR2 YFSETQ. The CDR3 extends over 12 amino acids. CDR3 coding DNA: TGCGCCAGCAGCTTGACTAGCCTCGAGCAGTACTTC. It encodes CASSLTSLEQYF.

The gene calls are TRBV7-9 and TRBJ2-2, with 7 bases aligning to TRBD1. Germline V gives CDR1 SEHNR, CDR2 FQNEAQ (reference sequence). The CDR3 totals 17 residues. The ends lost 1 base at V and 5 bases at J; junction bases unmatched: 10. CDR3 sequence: CASSLGQGLLRTGELFF. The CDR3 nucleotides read TGTGCCAGCAGCTTAGGACAGGGTCTTTTACGTACCGGGGAGCTGTTTTTT.

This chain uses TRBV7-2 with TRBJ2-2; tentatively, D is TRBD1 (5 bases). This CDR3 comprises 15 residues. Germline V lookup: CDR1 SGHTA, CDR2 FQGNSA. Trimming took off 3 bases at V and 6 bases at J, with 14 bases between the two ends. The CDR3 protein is CASSFWGRLAGELFF. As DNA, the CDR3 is TGTGCCAGCAGCTTTTGGGGCCGGTTAGCCGGGGAGCTGTTTTTT.

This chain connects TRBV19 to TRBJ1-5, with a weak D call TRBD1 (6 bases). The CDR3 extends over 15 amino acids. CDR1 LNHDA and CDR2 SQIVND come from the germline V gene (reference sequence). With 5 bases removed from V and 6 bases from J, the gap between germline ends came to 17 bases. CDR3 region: CASSWRTALFQPQHF. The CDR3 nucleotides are TGTGCCAGTAGTTGGCGGACAGCGCTCTTTCAGCCCCAGCATTTT. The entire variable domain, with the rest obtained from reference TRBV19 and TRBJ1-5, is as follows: DGGITQSPKYLFRKEGQNVTLSCEQNLNHDAMYWYRQDPGQGLRLIYYSQIVNDFQKGDIAEGYSVSREKKESFPLTVTSAQKNPTAFYLCASSWRTALFQPQHFGDGTRLSIL.

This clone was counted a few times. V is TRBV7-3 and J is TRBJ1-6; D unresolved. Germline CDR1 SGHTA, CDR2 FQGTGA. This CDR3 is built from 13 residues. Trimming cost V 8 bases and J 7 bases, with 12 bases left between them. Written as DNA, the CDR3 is TGTGCCAGCGGCACGGGTCCAAATTCACCCCTCCACTTT. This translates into CASGTGPNSPLHF.

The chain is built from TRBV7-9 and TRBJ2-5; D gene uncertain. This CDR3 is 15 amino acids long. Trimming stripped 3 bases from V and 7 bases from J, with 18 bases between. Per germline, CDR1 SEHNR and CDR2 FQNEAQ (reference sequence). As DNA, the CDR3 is TGTGCCAGCAGCTTTGACGGCCGAAATCGAGGGACCCAGTACTTC. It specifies CASSFDGRNRGTQYF.

DNA for the CDR3: TGTGCCTGGAGTCTGGGGGGGGTTGGGTACTATGGCTACACCTTC. It codes for CAWSLGGVGYYGYTF. The chain links TRBV30 to TRBJ1-2; D perhaps matches TRBD1 (5 bases). This CDR3 is built from 15 residues. CDR1 is GTSNPN and CDR2 is SVGIG in the germline V gene (reference sequence). The V end lost 2 bases, the J end lost 3 bases, and 16 bases lay between the germline ends. The whole variable domain, remainder taken from reference TRBV30 and TRBJ1-2, is SQTIHQWPATLVQPVGSPLSLECTVEGTSNPNLYWYRQAAGRGLQLLFYSVGIGQISSEVPQNLSASRPQDRQFILSSKKLLLSDSGFYLCAWSLGGVGYYGYTFGSGTRLTVV.

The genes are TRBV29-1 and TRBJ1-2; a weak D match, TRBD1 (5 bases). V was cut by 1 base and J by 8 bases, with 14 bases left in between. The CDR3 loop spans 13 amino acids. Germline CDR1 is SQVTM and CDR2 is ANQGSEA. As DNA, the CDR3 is TGCAGCGTTGAAGGAAGGGACGTAAGGGGCTACACCTTC. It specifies CSVEGRDVRGYTF. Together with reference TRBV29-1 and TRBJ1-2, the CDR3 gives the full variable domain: SAVISQKPSRDICQRGTSLTIQCQVDSQVTMMFWYRQQPGQSLTLIATANQGSEATYESGFVIDKFPISRPNLTFSTLTVSNMSPEDSSIYLCSVEGRDVRGYTFGSGTRLTVV.

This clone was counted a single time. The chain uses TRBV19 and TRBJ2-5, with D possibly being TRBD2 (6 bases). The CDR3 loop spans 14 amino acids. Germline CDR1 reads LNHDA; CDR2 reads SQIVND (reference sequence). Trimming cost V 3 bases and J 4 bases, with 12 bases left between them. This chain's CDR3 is CASSIGGPLETQYF. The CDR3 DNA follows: TGTGCCAGTAGTATCGGGGGTCCTTTAGAGACCCAGTACTTC.